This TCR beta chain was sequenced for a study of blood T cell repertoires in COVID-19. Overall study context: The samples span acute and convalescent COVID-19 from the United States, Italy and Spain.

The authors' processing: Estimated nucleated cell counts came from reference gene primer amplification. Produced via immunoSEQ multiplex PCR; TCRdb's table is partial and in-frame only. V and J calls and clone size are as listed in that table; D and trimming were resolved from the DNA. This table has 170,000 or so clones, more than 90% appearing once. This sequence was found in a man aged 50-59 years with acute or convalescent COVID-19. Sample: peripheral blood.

CDR3 nucleotide sequence: TGTGCCAGCAGTTTGGTTAGGAACACTGAAGCTTTCTTT. Translation gives CASSLVRNTEAFF. The chain has TRBV28 and TRBJ1-1; D is uncertain. In germline, CDR1 is MDHEN, CDR2 SYDVKM. V dropped 3 bases and J dropped 1 base, with 6 bases sitting between them. The CDR3 is 13 amino acids.